The entry that follows covers one T cell receptor (beta chain) sequence. Antigen: not known. These data belong to a study of T cell responses to AZD1222 COVID-19 vaccine. Only in-frame clones appear in the TCRdb table, and some are missing; sequencing was by immunoSEQ multiplex PCR. The sample records about 130,000 clones, about nine tenths being singletons. Findings of the study overall: Repertoire sampling was restricted to post-peak T cell response timepoints.

The clonotype comes from an adult in good health. Here the sequenced sample was peripheral blood, taken on day 0 of AZD1222 vaccination.

CDR3 DNA: TGTGCCTGGAGTTTGACAGGCCCTAATCAGCCCCAGCATTTT. Translation gives CAWSLTGPNQPQHF. This rearrangement joins TRBV30 to TRBJ1-5, with D maybe TRBD1 (6 bases). Germline V lookup: CDR1 GTSNPN, CDR2 SVGIG (reference sequence). This CDR3 is built from 14 residues. V lost 2 bases and J 4 bases, leaving 12 bases between the germline ends.